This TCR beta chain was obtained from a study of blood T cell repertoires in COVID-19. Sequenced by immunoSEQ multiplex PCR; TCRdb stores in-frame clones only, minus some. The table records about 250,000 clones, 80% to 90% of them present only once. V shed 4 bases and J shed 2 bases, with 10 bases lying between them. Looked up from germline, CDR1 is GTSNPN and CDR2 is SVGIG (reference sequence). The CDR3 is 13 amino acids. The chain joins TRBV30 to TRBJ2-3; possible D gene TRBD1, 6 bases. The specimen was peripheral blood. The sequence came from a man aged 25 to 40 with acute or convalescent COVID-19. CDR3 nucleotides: TGTGCCTGGACAGGGGCACTCACAGATACGCAGTATTTT. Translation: CAWTGALTDTQYF.